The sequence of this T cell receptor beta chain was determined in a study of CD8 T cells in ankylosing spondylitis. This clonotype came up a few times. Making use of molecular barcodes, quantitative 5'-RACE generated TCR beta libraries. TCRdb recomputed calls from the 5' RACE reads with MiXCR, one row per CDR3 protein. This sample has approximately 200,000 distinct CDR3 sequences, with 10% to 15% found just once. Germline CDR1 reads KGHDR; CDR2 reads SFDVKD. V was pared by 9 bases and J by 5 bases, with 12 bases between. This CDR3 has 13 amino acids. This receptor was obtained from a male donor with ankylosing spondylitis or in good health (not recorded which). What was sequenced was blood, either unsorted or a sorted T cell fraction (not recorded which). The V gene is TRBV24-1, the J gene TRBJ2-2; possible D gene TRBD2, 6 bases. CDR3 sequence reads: CATSAGGTGELFF. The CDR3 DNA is TGTGCCACCTCCGCCGGGGGTACCGGGGAGCTGTTTTTT.